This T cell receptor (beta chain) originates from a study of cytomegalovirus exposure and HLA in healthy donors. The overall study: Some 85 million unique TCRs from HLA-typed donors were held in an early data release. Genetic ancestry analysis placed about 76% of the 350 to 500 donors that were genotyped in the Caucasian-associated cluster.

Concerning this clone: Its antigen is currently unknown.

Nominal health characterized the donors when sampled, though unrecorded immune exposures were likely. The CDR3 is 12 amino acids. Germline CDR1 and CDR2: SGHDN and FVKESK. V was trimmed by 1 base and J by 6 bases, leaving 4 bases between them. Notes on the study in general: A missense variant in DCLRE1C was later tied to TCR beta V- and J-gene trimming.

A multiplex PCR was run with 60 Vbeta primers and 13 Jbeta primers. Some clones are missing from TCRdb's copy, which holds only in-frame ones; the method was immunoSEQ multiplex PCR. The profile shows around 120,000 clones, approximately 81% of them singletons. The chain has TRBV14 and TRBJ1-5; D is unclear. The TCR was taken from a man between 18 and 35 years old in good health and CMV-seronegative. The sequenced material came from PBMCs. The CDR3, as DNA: TGTGCCAGCAGCCAAGGGAGTCAGCCCCAGCATTTT. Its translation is CASSQGSQPQHF.